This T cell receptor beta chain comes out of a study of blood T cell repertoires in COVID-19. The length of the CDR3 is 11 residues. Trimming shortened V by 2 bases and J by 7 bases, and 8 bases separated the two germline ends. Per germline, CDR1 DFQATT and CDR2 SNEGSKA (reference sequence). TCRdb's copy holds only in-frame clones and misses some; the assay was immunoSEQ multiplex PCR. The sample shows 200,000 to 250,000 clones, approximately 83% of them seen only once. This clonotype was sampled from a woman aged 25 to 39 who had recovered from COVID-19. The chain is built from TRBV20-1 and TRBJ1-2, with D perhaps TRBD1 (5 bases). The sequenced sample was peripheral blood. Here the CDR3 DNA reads TGCAGTGCTAGACTCGGGGGTGGCTACACCTTC. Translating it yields CSARLGGGYTF.